Listed here are 19 T cell receptor beta chains from one sample, sequenced in a study of glioma-infiltrating T cells (TCRdb year 2016). TCRdb names Illumina MiSeq as the instrument used. TCR alpha and beta CDR3 regions were amplified with the iRepertoire nested amplicon-rescue multiplex PCR (arm-PCR) platform from RNA. Starting from the raw public reads, TCRdb applied fastp trimming at Q25, assembled clones with MiXCR and retained in-frame beta chains. CDR3 protein duplicates are merged, each entry listing the most common genes and DNA. Here the sample has approximately 190,000 distinct CDR3 sequences; 30% to 40% occur a single time. The ten largest clones add up to roughly 21% of the sample. Specimen: glioma tissue, nonneoplastic brain tissue, or PBMCs (not recorded which). These receptors all come from a human donor with low-grade glioma or glioblastoma, undergoing nonglioma brain surgery, or in good health (not recorded which).

This sequence joins TRBV19 and TRBJ1-5, with D possibly being TRBD1 (6 bases). Per the germline V gene, CDR1 is LNHDA and CDR2 is SQIVND (reference sequence). V lost 9 bases, J lost 0 bases, and 15 bases lay in between. The CDR3 extends over 15 amino acids. CDR3 nucleotides: TGTGCCAGCACCACTGGACAGCATAGCAATCAGCCCCAGCATTTT. This sequence encodes CASTTGQHSNQPQHF.

The sample holds many counts of this clonotype. The rearrangement links TRBV5-4 to TRBJ2-2; D gene ambiguous. In germline, CDR1 is SGHNT, CDR2 YYREEE (reference sequence). Trimming left V 0 bases short and J 3 bases short, with 9 bases between. CDR3 length: 15 residues. The CDR3, as DNA: TGTGCCAGCAGCTTGGTCGGACGAGACACCGGGGAGCTGTTTTTT. It specifies CASSLVGRDTGELFF.

This clonotype occurred once. A much larger clonotype is one base distant, so this may be a read error. CDR3 sequence: CASRGGTGAYNEQLF. CDR3 coding DNA: TGTGCCAGCAGGGGGGGCACGGGAGCCTACAATGAGCAGCTCTTC. The chain is built from TRBV6-1 and TRBJ2-1; D tentatively reads TRBD1 or TRBD2 (6 bases each). This CDR3 region has 15 residues. Germline values: CDR1 MNHNS, CDR2 SASEGT.

Remarks on this clonotype: This sequence may be a read error, since a much larger clone differs from it by one base. The chain joins TRBV18 to TRBJ2-7; either TRBD1 or TRBD2 may supply D (5 bases each). Germline loops: CDR1 KGHSH, CDR2 LQKENI. V lost 4 bases and J 2 bases, leaving 15 bases between the germline ends. This CDR3 has 15 residues. CDR3 region: CASSLSGTQTYEQYF. The CDR3 DNA reads TGTGCCAGCTCACTTTCCGGGACGCAAACCTACGAGCAGTACTTC. The full variable domain, with the rest looked up from reference TRBV18 and TRBJ2-7, is NAGVMQNPRHLVRRRGQEARLRCSPMKGHSHVYWYRQLPEEGLKFMVYLQKENIIDESGMPKERFSAEFPKEGPSILRIQQVVRGDSAAYFCASSLSGTQTYEQYFGPGTRLTVT.

The rearrangement links TRBV3-1 to TRBJ2-3, with 7 bases matching TRBD2. The germline gives CDR1 LGHDT, CDR2 YNNKEL (reference sequence). The CDR3 is 15 residues long. V lost 2 bases, J lost 3 bases, and 5 bases stayed unmatched. The CDR3 coding sequence is TGTGCCAGCAGCCAAAAGGGCGGGAGTACAGATACGCAGTATTTT. This translates into CASSQKGGSTDTQYF.

A note on this clonotype: It may be a read error: a sequence one base away is much more abundant. The CDR3 carries no conserved terminal phenylalanine or tryptophan, so it likely arises from a read error. The chain links TRBV7-9 to TRBJ2-7, with D possibly matching TRBD2 (7 bases). The germline V gene has CDR1 SEHNR and CDR2 FQNEAQ (reference sequence). Trimming left V 5 bases short and J 5 bases short, with 13 bases between. This CDR3 contains 13 residues. CDR3 sequence: CASSPPGGHEQYS. The CDR3 region has the DNA TGTGCCAGCAGCCCCCCCGGGGGGCACGAGCAGTACTCC.

The gene calls are TRBV7-2 and TRBJ2-1, with 7 bases fitting TRBD2. CDR3 length: 15 amino acids. V gave up 3 bases and J gave up 4 bases; unmatched junction bases: 6. Germline CDR1 SGHTA, CDR2 FQGNSA. The CDR3 spells CASSLTSCNYNEQFF. The DNA of the CDR3 is TGTGCCAGCAGCTTGACTAGCTGTAATTACAATGAGCAGTTCTTC.

The chain couples TRBV20-1 to TRBJ2-7; D perhaps matches TRBD1 (5 bases). CDR1 is DFQATT, CDR2 SNEGSKA, per germline (reference sequence). With 1 base removed from V and 0 bases from J, the gap between germline ends came to 10 bases. The CDR3 spans 14 residues. The CDR3, as DNA: TGCAGTGCTAGAGGGTACAGGTACTCCTACGAGCAGTACTTC. Translation: CSARGYRYSYEQYF.

Turning to this clonotype: A much larger clone lies a single base off, so this may be a read error. The chain carries TRBV12-3 or TRBV12-4 and TRBJ1-2; the D gene is possibly TRBD1 (6 bases). V lost 6 bases and J 3 bases, leaving 11 bases between the germline ends. The length of the CDR3 is 13 residues. The CDR3: CASSGGGDYGYTF. CDR3 DNA sequence: TGTGCCAGCAGCGGAGGGGGGGACTATGGCTACACCTTC.

This chain links TRBV5-6 with TRBJ2-7; D unresolved. There are 13 residues in the CDR3. V lost 4 bases, J lost 2 bases, and 10 bases lay in between. Germline lookup yields CDR1 SGHDT and CDR2 YYEEEE. The CDR3 loop is CASSTIWAYEQYF. The CDR3 region has the DNA TGTGCCAGCAGCACGATATGGGCCTACGAGCAGTACTTC.

The rearrangement uses TRBV30 and TRBJ1-1; possible D gene TRBD1, 5 bases. Trimming left V 2 bases short and J 5 bases short, with 12 bases between. The CDR3 runs 13 residues. CDR1 and CDR2 from the germline V gene are GTSNPN and SVGIG (reference sequence). This chain's CDR3 is CAWSLSGETEAFF. In nucleotides, the CDR3 is TGTGCCTGGAGTCTTTCGGGGGAGACTGAAGCTTTCTTT.

This clonotype was recorded many times. The chain joins TRBV2 to TRBJ2-1, with 9 bases fitting TRBD2. This CDR3 comprises 17 residues. Per germline, CDR1 SNHLY and CDR2 FYNNEI. J lost 5 bases, V lost 6 bases, and 14 bases had no gene match. CDR3: CASSEQFSGRSNNEQFF. CDR3 bases: TGTGCCAGCAGCGAACAGTTCAGCGGGAGGTCTAACAATGAGCAGTTCTTC.

This clonotype was seen many times. The chain has TRBV27 and TRBJ2-7; D ambiguous. CDR1 and CDR2 (germline): MNHEY, SMNVEV (reference sequence). Trimming shortened V by 0 bases and J by 4 bases, and 7 bases separated the two germline ends. The CDR3 runs 13 residues. CDR3 sequence (DNA): TGTGCCAGCAGTTTATCTTGGGGTTACGAGCAGTACTTC. Protein: CASSLSWGYEQYF.

This clonotype was seen many times. The V and J genes are TRBV7-2 and TRBJ2-7; 8 bases are a match to TRBD2. The CDR3 is 15 residues long. V dropped 5 bases and J dropped 5; count of bases not matched to a gene: 11. Germline V lookup: CDR1 SGHTA, CDR2 FQGNSA. The CDR3 coding sequence is TGTGCCAGCAGCCCCGTAAGCGGGAGTATCGACGAGCAGTACTTC. This translates into CASSPVSGSIDEQYF. Full variable domain (missing parts from reference TRBV7-2 and TRBJ2-7): GAGVSQSPSNKVTEKGKDVELRCDPISGHTALYWYRQSLGQGLEFLIYFQGNSAPDKSGLPSDRFSAERTGGSVSTLTIQRTQQEDSAVYLCASSPVSGSIDEQYFGPGTRLTVT.

This clonotype was found many times. The chain combines TRBV28 with TRBJ1-2, with D perhaps TRBD1 (5 bases). The V end was cut by 6 bases, the J end by 7 bases, with 12 bases between. This CDR3 is built from 12 residues. CDR1 is MDHEN and CDR2 is SYDVKM in the germline V gene. The CDR3 sequence: CASSSGSSGYTF. For the CDR3, the DNA is TGTGCCAGCAGCTCAGGGTCAAGTGGCTACACCTTC.

In this sample, this clonotype turned up many times. The J gene is TRBJ2-6, the V gene TRBV10-3; no definite D call. The V and J ends lost 0 bases and 0 bases respectively, with 15 bases between them. The germline gives CDR1 ENHRY, CDR2 SYGVKD. This CDR3 has 19 residues. The CDR3 is CAISESWIPSSSGANVLTF. Written as DNA, the CDR3 is TGTGCCATCAGTGAGTCGTGGATCCCCTCTTCCTCTGGGGCCAACGTCCTGACTTTC.

There are many counts of this clonotype. This chain joins TRBV7-3 and TRBJ1-5; no definite D call. The germline V gene encodes CDR1 SGHTA and CDR2 FQGTGA. The CDR3 is made up of 17 amino acids. V lost 1 base to trimming and J lost 2 bases, with 15 bases between them. CDR3 in DNA: TGTGCCAGCAGCTTAAGTGACCGGGGTGGAGGCAATCAGCCCCAGCATTTT. Protein product: CASSLSDRGGGNQPQHF. The whole variable domain, filled in from reference TRBV7-3 and TRBJ1-5, reads GAGVSQTPSNKVTEKGKYVELRCDPISGHTALYWYRQSLGQGPEFLIYFQGTGAADDSGLPNDRFFAVRPEGSVSTLKIQRTERGDSAVYLCASSLSDRGGGNQPQHFGDGTRLSIL.

This clonotype occurred many times. The chain joins TRBV7-8 to TRBJ2-7; D unclear. The CDR3 consists of 15 residues. Trimming cost V 1 base and J 3 bases, with 13 bases left between them. The V gene's germline CDR1 is SGHVS and CDR2 FQNEAQ. CDR3 region: CASSLDPGPFYEQYF. The CDR3 region has the DNA TGTGCCAGCAGCTTAGACCCGGGTCCCTTCTACGAGCAGTACTTC.

Points on this clonotype: A read error may be the cause here, since a much bigger clone is one base away. The V gene is TRBV10-2, the J gene TRBJ1-1; perhaps TRBD1 as D (5 bases). Germline V CDR1 and CDR2: WSHSY, SAAADI. The CDR3 runs to 14 residues. Deletions cut 5 bases from V and 2 bases from J, with 12 bases between. DNA of the CDR3: TGCGCCAGCAGTAGGGACGGTATAAACACTGAAGCTTTCTTT. This sequence encodes CASSRDGINTEAFF.